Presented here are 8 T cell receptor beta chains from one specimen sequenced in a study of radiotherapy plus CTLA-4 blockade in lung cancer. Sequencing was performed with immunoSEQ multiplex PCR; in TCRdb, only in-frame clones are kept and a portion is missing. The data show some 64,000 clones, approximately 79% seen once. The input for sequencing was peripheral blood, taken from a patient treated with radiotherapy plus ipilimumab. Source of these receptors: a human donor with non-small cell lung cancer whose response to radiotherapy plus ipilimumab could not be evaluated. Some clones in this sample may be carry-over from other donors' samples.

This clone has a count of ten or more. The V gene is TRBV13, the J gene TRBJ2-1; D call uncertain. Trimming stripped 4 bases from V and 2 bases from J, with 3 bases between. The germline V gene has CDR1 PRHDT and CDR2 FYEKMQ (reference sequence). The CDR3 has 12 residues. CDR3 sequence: CASSSAYNEQFF. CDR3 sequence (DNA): TGTGCCAGCAGCTCCGCCTACAATGAGCAGTTCTTC.

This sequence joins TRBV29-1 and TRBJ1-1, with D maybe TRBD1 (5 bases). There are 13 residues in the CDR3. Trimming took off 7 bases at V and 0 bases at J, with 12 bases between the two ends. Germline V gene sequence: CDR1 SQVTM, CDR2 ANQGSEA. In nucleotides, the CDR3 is TGCAGCGGGTGGCAGGGCTTGAACACTGAAGCTTTCTTT. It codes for CSGWQGLNTEAFF.

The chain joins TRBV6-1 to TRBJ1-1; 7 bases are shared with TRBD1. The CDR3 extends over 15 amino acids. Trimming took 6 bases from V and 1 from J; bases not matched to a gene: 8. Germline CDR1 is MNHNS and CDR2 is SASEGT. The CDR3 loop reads CASSPQGSANTEAFF. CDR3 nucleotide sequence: TGTGCCAGCAGCCCACAGGGGTCGGCGAACACTGAAGCTTTCTTT.

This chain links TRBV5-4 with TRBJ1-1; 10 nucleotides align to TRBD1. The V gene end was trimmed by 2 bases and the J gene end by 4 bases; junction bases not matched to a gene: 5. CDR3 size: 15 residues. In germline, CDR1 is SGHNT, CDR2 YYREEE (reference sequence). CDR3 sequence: CASSFMTGGGTEAFF. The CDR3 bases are TGTGCCAGCAGCTTCATGACAGGGGGCGGCACTGAAGCTTTCTTT.

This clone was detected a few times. The CDR3 here is CASSALGQGGQPQHF. The DNA of the CDR3 is TGTGCCAGCAGCGCTTTGGGACAGGGTGGTCAGCCCCAGCATTTT. The chain combines TRBV4-2 with TRBJ1-5, with 9 bases aligning to TRBD1. Germline CDR1 LGHNA, CDR2 YNFKEQ. The CDR3 runs to 15 residues. The trim removed 5 bases at V and 6 bases at J, leaving 8 bases unmatched.

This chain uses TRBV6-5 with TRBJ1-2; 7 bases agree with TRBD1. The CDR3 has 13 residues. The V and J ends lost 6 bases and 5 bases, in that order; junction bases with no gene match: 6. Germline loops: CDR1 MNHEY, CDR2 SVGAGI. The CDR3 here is CASREAGGYGYTF. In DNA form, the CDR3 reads TGTGCCAGCAGGGAAGCAGGGGGTTATGGCTACACCTTC.

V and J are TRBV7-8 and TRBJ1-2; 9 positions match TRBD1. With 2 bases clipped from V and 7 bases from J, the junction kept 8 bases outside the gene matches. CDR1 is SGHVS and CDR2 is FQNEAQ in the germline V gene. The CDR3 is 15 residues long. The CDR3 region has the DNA TGTGCCAGCAGCTTACGGGACAGGGATCGTCCTGGCTACACCTTC. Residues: CASSLRDRDRPGYTF. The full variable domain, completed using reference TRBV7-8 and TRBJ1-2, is GAGVSQSPRYKVAKRGQDVALRCDPISGHVSLFWYQQALGQGPEFLTYFQNEAQLDKSGLPSDRFFAERPEGSVSTLKIQRTQQEDSAVYLCASSLRDRDRPGYTFGSGTRLTVV.

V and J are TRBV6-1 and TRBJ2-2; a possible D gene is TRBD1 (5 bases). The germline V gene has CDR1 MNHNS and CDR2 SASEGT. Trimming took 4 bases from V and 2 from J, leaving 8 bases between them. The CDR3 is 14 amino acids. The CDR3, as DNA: TGTGCCAGCAGTGTCGGACATAACACCGGGGAGCTGTTTTTT. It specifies CASSVGHNTGELFF.